Following are 5 T cell receptor beta chains from one sample sequenced in a study of T cell responses to AZD1222 COVID-19 vaccine. Some clones are missing from TCRdb's copy, which holds only in-frame ones; the method was immunoSEQ multiplex PCR. The table shows about 140,000 clones, with around 92% occurring only once. The specimen comprised peripheral blood, sampled on day 0 of AZD1222 vaccination. These receptors were obtained from an adult in good health.

The chain is built from TRBV6-5 and TRBJ2-5, with a possible D match to TRBD2 (6 bases). The V gene's germline CDR1 is MNHEY and CDR2 SVGAGI. There are 11 residues in the CDR3. Trimming left V 9 bases short and J 9 bases short, with 14 bases between. The CDR3 is CASSLGGAQYF. CDR3 in DNA: TGTGCCAGTTCCCTCGGAGGGGCCCAGTACTTC.

This chain uses TRBV7-6 with TRBJ1-2; 7 nucleotides line up with TRBD1. The CDR3 is made up of 15 amino acids. The germline gives CDR1 SGHVS, CDR2 FNYEAQ. Losses at the gene ends were 4 bases for V and 8 bases for J; bases not matched to a gene: 13. The CDR3 loop is CASSSYDRAGIGYTF. CDR3 sequence (DNA): TGTGCCAGCAGCTCCTACGACAGGGCAGGCATCGGCTACACCTTC.

The rearrangement uses TRBV10-3 and TRBJ1-2; maybe TRBD1 (6 bases). Germline V CDR1 and CDR2: ENHRY, SYGVKD. CDR3 size: 13 residues. Trimming pared 3 bases from V and 7 bases from J, leaving 12 bases between. In DNA form, the CDR3 reads TGTGCCATCAGTGACCTAGGGGGTCGTGGCTACACCTTC. Its protein product is CAISDLGGRGYTF.

This chain links TRBV21-1 with TRBJ1-1. TRBV21-1 corresponds to a pseudogene. CDR3 length: 15 residues. CDR3 in amino acids: CASSKEGPPPTEAFF. The CDR3 bases are TGTGCCAGCAGCAAAGAAGGACCCCCCCCCACTGAAGCTTTCTTT.

This chain links TRBV10-3 with TRBJ2-1; no definite D call. The CDR3 loop spans 10 amino acids. V lost 11 bases to trimming and J lost 8 bases, with 10 bases between them. CDR1 ENHRY and CDR2 SYGVKD come from the germline V gene. The CDR3 DNA reads as TGTGCCGGTGGGCGGCATGAGCAGTTCTTC. This gives the protein CAGGRHEQFF.